These 22 T cell receptor beta chains were all obtained from the same sample, sequenced in a study of monozygotic twins with inflammatory bowel disease. From the 5' RACE reads, TCRdb lists one entry per CDR3 protein and no DNA. This sample contains fewer than 550,000 distinct CDR3 sequences. Sequencing was performed on blood. The source of these receptors is a human donor with ulcerative colitis or Crohn's disease, or a healthy co-twin of an affected twin (not recorded which).

The chain joins TRBV20-1 to TRBJ2-1; TCRdb's D gene call, TRBD1, goes unchecked for lack of DNA. The length of the CDR3 is 11 residues. The germline CDR1 and CDR2 sequences are DFQATT and SNEGSKA (reference sequence). CDR3 amino acids: CRWGSNNEQFF.

The chain recombines TRBV19 with TRBJ1-2; TCRdb's assignment of TRBD1 cannot be checked, as there is no DNA. The CDR3 spans 13 residues. Germline V gives CDR1 LNHDA, CDR2 SQIVND (reference sequence). CDR3: CASSIDSPGGYTF. Combining the CDR3 with reference TRBV19 and TRBJ1-2 gives the whole variable domain DGGITQSPKYLFRKEGQNVTLSCEQNLNHDAMYWYRQDPGQGLRLIYYSQIVNDFQKGDIAEGYSVSREKKESFPLTVTSAQKNPTAFYLCASSIDSPGGYTFGSGTRLTVV.

The chain combines TRBV15 with TRBJ1-2; TCRdb picks TRBD1, but there is no DNA to check that call. In germline, CDR1 is LNHNV, CDR2 YYDKDF (reference sequence). This CDR3 has 15 residues. CDR3 loop: CATAASGRTNYGYTF.

The chain joins TRBV20-1 to TRBJ2-6. Germline V gene data show CDR1 as DFQATT and CDR2 as SNEGSKA (reference sequence). The CDR3 is made up of 14 amino acids. CDR3 sequence reads: CSARASSGANVLTF.

This sequence joins TRBV7-6 and TRBJ2-2; TCRdb outputs TRBD2, but without DNA this stays unchecked. The CDR3 has 16 amino acids. In germline, CDR1 is SGHVS, CDR2 FNYEAQ. The CDR3 spells CASSLGQNPEHGELFF.

The chain links TRBV5-1 to TRBJ2-2; TCRdb selects TRBD1, and the lack of DNA leaves this call unchecked. The CDR3 runs to 16 residues. From germline, CDR1 is SGHRS and CDR2 YFSETQ. CDR3 amino acids: CASSPGVSAYTGELFF.

The chain recombines TRBV15 with TRBJ2-2; TCRdb's D call, TRBD1, is unchecked because there is no DNA. There are 15 residues in the CDR3. The germline V gene encodes CDR1 LNHNV and CDR2 YYDKDF (reference sequence). CDR3 amino acids: CATSLTGVGGRELFF.

This chain joins TRBV20-1 and TRBJ2-5. Germline values: CDR1 DFQATT, CDR2 SNEGSKA (reference sequence). This CDR3 is 11 amino acids long. The CDR3 protein is CSAYWGETQYF.

This chain uses TRBV29-1 with TRBJ1-1. This CDR3 is 13 amino acids long. Germline V gives CDR1 SQVTM, CDR2 ANQGSEA. CDR3 sequence: CSVDRRLNTEAFF.

This chain's CDR3 is CASSADRPSSYEQYF. The genes are TRBV19 and TRBJ2-7; with no DNA, the TCRdb D assignment of TRBD1 cannot be verified. This CDR3 has 15 residues. CDR1 LNHDA and CDR2 SQIVND come from the germline V gene (reference sequence).

The chain's CDR3 is CASSFYDNTEAFF. The V gene is TRBV7-8, the J gene TRBJ1-1. The germline V gene has CDR1 SGHVS and CDR2 FQNEAQ. This CDR3 is built from 13 residues.

The J gene is TRBJ2-7, the V gene TRBV7-9; TCRdb names TRBD1, which stays unverified in the absence of DNA. The CDR3 is made up of 12 amino acids. Germline V gives CDR1 SEHNR, CDR2 FQNEAQ (reference sequence). CDR3 in amino acids: CASSLSGSEQYF.

The chain links TRBV6-4 to TRBJ2-2; TCRdb selects TRBD1, and the lack of DNA leaves this call unchecked. Germline values: CDR1 MRHNA, CDR2 SNTAGT. This CDR3 spans 18 amino acids. CDR3 amino acids: CASSGPSRQGWNTGELFF.

V and J are TRBV20-1 and TRBJ1-4; TCRdb indicates TRBD1, and absent DNA this call remains unverified. CDR3 length: 14 amino acids. CDR1 DFQATT and CDR2 SNEGSKA come from the germline V gene (reference sequence). The chain's CDR3 is CSAREHGGGEKLFF.

The gene calls are TRBV27 and TRBJ2-7; TCRdb designates TRBD1, a call that cannot be tested without DNA. The CDR3 sequence is 15 residues long. Germline lookup yields CDR1 MNHEY and CDR2 SMNVEV (reference sequence). The CDR3: CASSLSGQGAGEQYF.

This rearrangement joins TRBV7-2 to TRBJ2-1; as DNA is missing, the TRBD2 call by TCRdb cannot be tested. The CDR3 covers 15 residues. Germline values: CDR1 SGHTA, CDR2 FQGNSA. The CDR3 sequence: CASIYSGGAYNEQFF.

This chain links TRBV11-2 with TRBJ2-1; TCRdb's D call, TRBD1, is unchecked because there is no DNA. Germline V lookup: CDR1 SGHAT, CDR2 FQNNGV. CDR3 length equals 15 residues. The CDR3 protein is CASSLEATARDEQFF. Full variable domain (missing parts from reference TRBV11-2 and TRBJ2-1): EAGVAQSPRYKIIEKRQSVAFWCNPISGHATLYWYQQILGQGPKLLIQFQNNGVVDDSQLPKDRFSAERLKGVDSTLKIQPAKLEDSAVYLCASSLEATARDEQFFGPGTRLTVL.

The V call is TRBV12-3 or TRBV12-4, the J call TRBJ1-2. The CDR3 contains 14 residues. CDR3 sequence: CASSLSDFSYGYTF.

This sequence joins TRBV30 and TRBJ1-1; as DNA is missing, the TRBD1 call by TCRdb cannot be tested. There are 13 residues in the CDR3. Germline CDR1 and CDR2: GTSNPN and SVGIG (reference sequence). The CDR3 reads CACHRGRDTEAFF.

The V call is TRBV7-3, the J call TRBJ2-1. Germline-derived CDR1 and CDR2 are SGHTA and FQGTGA. This CDR3 is built from 13 residues. The CDR3 here is CASSLGWENEQFF.

The chain uses TRBV20-1 and TRBJ2-3. Germline lookup yields CDR1 DFQATT and CDR2 SNEGSKA (reference sequence). There are 14 residues in the CDR3. CDR3: CSALDPRHGDTQYF.

The V call is TRBV7-6, the J call TRBJ1-6; the D call from TCRdb, TRBD1, cannot be confirmed without DNA. Germline V CDR1 and CDR2: SGHVS, FNYEAQ. The CDR3 spans 14 residues. The CDR3 protein is CASSSSGAWSPLHF.